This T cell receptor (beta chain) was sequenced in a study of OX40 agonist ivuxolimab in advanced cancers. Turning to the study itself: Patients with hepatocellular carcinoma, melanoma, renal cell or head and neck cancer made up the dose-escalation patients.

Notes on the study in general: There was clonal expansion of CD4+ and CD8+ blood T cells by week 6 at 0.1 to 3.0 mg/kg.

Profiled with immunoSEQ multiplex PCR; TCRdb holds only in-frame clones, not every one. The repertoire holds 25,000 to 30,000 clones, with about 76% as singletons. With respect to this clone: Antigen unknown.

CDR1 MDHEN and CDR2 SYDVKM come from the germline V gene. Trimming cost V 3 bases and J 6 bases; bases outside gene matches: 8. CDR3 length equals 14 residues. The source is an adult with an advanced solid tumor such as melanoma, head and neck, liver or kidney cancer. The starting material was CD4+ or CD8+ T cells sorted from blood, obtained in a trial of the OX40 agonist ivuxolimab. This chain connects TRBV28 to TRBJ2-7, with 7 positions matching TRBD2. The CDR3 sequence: CASSFGGGASEQYF. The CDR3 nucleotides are TGTGCCAGCAGTTTTGGGGGGGGTGCCTCCGAGCAGTACTTC.